These T cell receptor beta chains were read from a single sample in a study. TCRdb re-called the RT-PCR reads through MiXCR, storing one row per CDR3 protein. The sample has 550,000 to 750,000 distinct CDR3 sequences, approximately 15% seen once. The sample comprised memory CD4+ T cells from blood. These TCRs come from a female donor in good health, serving as a healthy control. CDR3s include the opening cysteine and the closing phenylalanine or tryptophan. Fields, in order: V gene, J gene, clone size, D gene, CDR3 DNA, CDR3 protein. D genes are given only for firm matches. Rows may omit the clone size; those that give it use once, few, many or a size class.

TRBV29-1	TRBJ2-3	many	TRBD1	TGCAGCGTTCTTCGGGACAGGGGCGGAGATACGCAGTATTTT	CSVLRDRGGDTQYF
TRBV4-2	TRBJ1-2	many	NA	TGTGCCAGCAGCCAAGATCTCGGCGTCGGGGGGCTCGGAGGCTACACCTTC	CASSQDLGVGGLGGYTF
TRBV5-1	TRBJ2-1	NA	TRBD2	TGCGCCAGCAGCTTGGTGACTAGCGGGAGTAAGGCCTACAATGAGCAGTTCTTC	CASSLVTSGSKAYNEQFF
TRBV24-1	TRBJ2-1	NA	NA	TGTGCCACCAGTGATTTGGGCCGGTACAATGAGCAGTTCTTC	CATSDLGRYNEQFF
TRBV30	TRBJ1-1	NA	NA	TGTGCCTGGAGTGGGATGGACGGAAACACTGAAGCTTTCTTT	CAWSGMDGNTEAFF
TRBV27	TRBJ2-5	many	TRBD1	TGTGCCAGCAGTTCTAGACAGGGAGAGACCCAGTACTTC	CASSSRQGETQYF
TRBV12-3/TRBV12-4	TRBJ1-6	many	NA	TGTGCCAGCAGTTTATCCCTTAGCAATTCACCCCTCCACTTT	CASSLSLSNSPLHF
TRBV20-1	TRBJ2-3	NA	TRBD2	TGCAGTGCTAGAGAGGGTAGCGGGAGTAGCCTGGATACGCAGTATTTT	CSAREGSGSSLDTQYF
TRBV7-2	TRBJ1-2	NA	NA	TGTGCCAGCAGCTTATCTAGGACAGCAATGGGCTACACCTTC	CASSLSRTAMGYTF
TRBV2	TRBJ2-1	NA	NA	TGTGCCAGCAGTGAAAGGAGGTCAGGGAAGTTCTTC	CASSERRSGKFF
TRBV12-3/TRBV12-4	TRBJ2-1	few	TRBD2	TGTGCCACCTCGACTAGCGGCCCTGAGCAGTTCTTC	CATSTSGPEQFF
TRBV30	TRBJ1-5	many	NA	TGTGCCTGGAGTGGGGATAGCAATCAGCCCCAGCATTTT	CAWSGDSNQPQHF
TRBV7-2	TRBJ2-5	NA	NA	TGTGCCAGCAGCTCGGACTGGGGCCAAGAGACCCAGTACTTC	CASSSDWGQETQYF
TRBV5-1	TRBJ2-5	few	NA	TGCGCCAGCAGCTCCCAGGCAGGATCACCAGGCGAGACCCAGTACTTC	CASSSQAGSPGETQYF
TRBV2	TRBJ2-1	NA	TRBD2	TGTGCCAGCAGTGAAGTCAGCGGGATCCTCTACAATGAGCAGTTCTTC	CASSEVSGILYNEQFF
TRBV28	TRBJ2-7	few	TRBD2	TGTGCCAGCAGTACACTTGGAGGCAGTACTCTAGCGGGAGGGTACTTC	CASSTLGGSTLAGGYF
TRBV7-8	TRBJ2-3	many	TRBD2	TGTGCCAGCAGCTTCAGTCTAGCGGGCCCTAGCACAGATACGCAGTATTTT	CASSFSLAGPSTDTQYF
TRBV20-1	TRBJ2-1	many	TRBD2	TGCAGTGCTCCCCGGACTAGCGGAGATGAGCAGTTCTTC	CSAPRTSGDEQFF
TRBV11-1	TRBJ2-2	few	TRBD2	TGTGCCAGCAGCTTATTGACTAGCGGGACCACCGGGGAGCTGTTTTTT	CASSLLTSGTTGELFF
TRBV19	TRBJ2-3	NA	NA	TGTGCCAGTAGTCCTGCAGGGGATATAGGAGATACGCAGTATTTT	CASSPAGDIGDTQYF
TRBV7-2	TRBJ1-2	few	NA	TGTGCCAGCAGCTTAGGCCCGGGACTCCAATCCGTGGGGGGCTACACCTTC	CASSLGPGLQSVGGYTF
TRBV9	TRBJ2-5	few	NA	TGTGCCAGCAGCGGGGGGCCTTCAAAAGAGACCCAGTACTTC	CASSGGPSKETQYF